This T cell receptor (beta chain) was documented in a study of T cell clones after liver transplantation. Overall study: TCRbeta sequencing after a pre-transplant mixed lymphocyte reaction identified graft-donor-reactive clones, later tracked in post-transplant blood. Subjects received no induction therapy and standard immunosuppression until randomization at 12-24 months post-transplant.

This CDR3 spans 15 amino acids. The ends lost 4 bases at V and 9 bases at J; junction bases unmatched: 12. Per germline, CDR1 SGHRS and CDR2 YFSETQ. Profiled with immunoSEQ multiplex PCR; TCRdb holds only in-frame clones, not every one. The sample has some 40,000 clones, roughly 84% seen once. The source of this sequence is a human patient who received a liver transplant. Some T cells may be supplied by the graft donor. The chain couples TRBV5-1 to TRBJ2-1; 8 nucleotides align to TRBD1. This specimen was CD4+ T cells from blood, taken 24 months after liver transplant. CDR3 sequence reads: CASSGDRPPVAEQFF. The CDR3 DNA follows: TGCGCCAGCAGCGGGGACAGGCCCCCGGTGGCTGAGCAGTTCTTC.